The present TCR beta chain was sequenced within a study of blood T cell repertoires in COVID-19. In the study overall: Sample material is recorded as cDNA or gDNA derived from T cells, B-cell-depleted T cells, or PBMCs.

V was pared by 5 bases and J by 12 bases, with 10 bases of the junction left unmatched. The CDR3 is made up of 13 amino acids. The germline V gene encodes CDR1 SGHDN and CDR2 FVKESK. Original handling: Cell counts per sample came from amplifying reference gene primers. Produced via immunoSEQ multiplex PCR; TCRdb's table is partial and in-frame only. V and J calls and clone size come straight from that table; D and trimming were deduced from the DNA. Altogether over 400,000 clones are present, 86% being singletons, with the ten largest covering roughly 1.4%. Sequencing input: peripheral blood. J is TRBJ1-2 and V is TRBV14; 9 nucleotides line up with TRBD1. The sequence derives from a woman aged 25-40 years with active or convalescent COVID-19. This CDR3 is CASSYGTGLPNTF. The CDR3 coding sequence is TGTGCCAGCAGCTATGGGACAGGGCTCCCCAACACCTTC.